The clone carrying this TCR beta chain is labeled as medium-sized. The data derive from a study of PD-1 blockade in classical Hodgkin lymphoma. Clones were sequenced by immunoSEQ multiplex PCR, and TCRdb holds only the in-frame ones, with some missing. The repertoire holds 9,500 or so clones, with roughly four fifths as singletons. Regarding time point: cycle 4 day 1 (C4D1), after 6 weeks of nivolumab. Relapse after autologous stem cell transplantation occurred in every patient, and brentuximab vedotin exposure varied. Responses achieved at best were complete response, partial response or progressive disease. With 0 bases removed from V and 4 bases from J, the gap between germline ends came to 11 bases. The CDR3 is 15 residues long. CDR1 and CDR2 (germline): MGHRA, YSYEKL.

Sequencing was performed on peripheral blood mononuclear cells (PBMCs), taken before the fourth cycle of nivolumab. The chain carries TRBV4-1 and TRBJ2-3, with unresolved D. The TCR sequence derives from a human donor with classical Hodgkin lymphoma. Here the CDR3 DNA reads TGCGCCAGCAGCCAAGATGTCGGCCCGGCAGATACGCAGTATTTT. It specifies CASSQDVGPADTQYF.